This T cell receptor (beta chain) was observed in a study of spatial heterogeneity in lung cancer. Study outcomes and limitations: Coverage of tumor T cells, an estimated figure, was 6% to 7% for alpha and 13% for beta chains. The study found that expanded intratumoral alpha and beta TCR counts tracked tumor mutation counts.

Germline CDR1 LGHNA, CDR2 YNFKEQ. The V and J ends lost 4 bases and 4 bases respectively, with 14 bases between them. This CDR3 contains 14 residues. TCRdb re-called the 5' RACE reads through MiXCR, storing one row per CDR3 protein. The data show about 100,000 distinct CDR3 sequences, 3.5% to 5% seen once. This clonotype has at least ten counts. No antigen is known for it. Time point described: sample taken at primary tumor resection. The authors sequenced whole RNA from tumor, nontumor lung or frozen PBMC without sorting. Specimen: lung tumor tissue, collected at surgery. The chain couples TRBV4-2 to TRBJ2-7, with D tentatively TRBD1 (6 bases). This clonotype was sampled from a male donor with early-stage non-small cell lung cancer. The DNA for the CDR3 is TGTGCCAGCAGCCCCGTAGAGGGACAATACGAGCAGTACTTC. Its protein product is CASSPVEGQYEQYF.